This paragraph covers one T cell receptor beta chain sequence. The antigen is unknown. This sample was taken from a study of cytomegalovirus exposure and HLA in healthy donors. Looking at the study overall: Early on, a data release was issued that held about 85 million unique TCRs from HLA-typed donors. General study results and limits: A missense DCLRE1C variant was associated with V- and J-gene trimming of TCR beta chains in a later analysis, and an independent cohort replicated the association.

The V and J ends lost 6 bases and 3 bases, in that order; junction bases with no gene match: 5. Germline V gene data show CDR1 as SGDLS and CDR2 as YYNGEE. The CDR3 is made up of 13 amino acids. Regarding donors, all were healthy bone marrow donors. Primers included in the PCR were 60 Vbeta and 13 Jbeta primers. Sequencing was performed with immunoSEQ multiplex PCR; in TCRdb, only in-frame clones are kept and a portion is missing. The sample yields some 100,000 clones, around 76% seen once. This TCR derives from a man aged 50-60 years in good health and CMV-seropositive. The sequencing sample was made of PBMCs. The gene calls are TRBV9 and TRBJ1-2; 7 nucleotides line up with TRBD1. The CDR3 coding sequence is TGTGCCAGCACCCAGGGGGATGACTATGGCTACACCTTC. This codes for CASTQGDDYGYTF.